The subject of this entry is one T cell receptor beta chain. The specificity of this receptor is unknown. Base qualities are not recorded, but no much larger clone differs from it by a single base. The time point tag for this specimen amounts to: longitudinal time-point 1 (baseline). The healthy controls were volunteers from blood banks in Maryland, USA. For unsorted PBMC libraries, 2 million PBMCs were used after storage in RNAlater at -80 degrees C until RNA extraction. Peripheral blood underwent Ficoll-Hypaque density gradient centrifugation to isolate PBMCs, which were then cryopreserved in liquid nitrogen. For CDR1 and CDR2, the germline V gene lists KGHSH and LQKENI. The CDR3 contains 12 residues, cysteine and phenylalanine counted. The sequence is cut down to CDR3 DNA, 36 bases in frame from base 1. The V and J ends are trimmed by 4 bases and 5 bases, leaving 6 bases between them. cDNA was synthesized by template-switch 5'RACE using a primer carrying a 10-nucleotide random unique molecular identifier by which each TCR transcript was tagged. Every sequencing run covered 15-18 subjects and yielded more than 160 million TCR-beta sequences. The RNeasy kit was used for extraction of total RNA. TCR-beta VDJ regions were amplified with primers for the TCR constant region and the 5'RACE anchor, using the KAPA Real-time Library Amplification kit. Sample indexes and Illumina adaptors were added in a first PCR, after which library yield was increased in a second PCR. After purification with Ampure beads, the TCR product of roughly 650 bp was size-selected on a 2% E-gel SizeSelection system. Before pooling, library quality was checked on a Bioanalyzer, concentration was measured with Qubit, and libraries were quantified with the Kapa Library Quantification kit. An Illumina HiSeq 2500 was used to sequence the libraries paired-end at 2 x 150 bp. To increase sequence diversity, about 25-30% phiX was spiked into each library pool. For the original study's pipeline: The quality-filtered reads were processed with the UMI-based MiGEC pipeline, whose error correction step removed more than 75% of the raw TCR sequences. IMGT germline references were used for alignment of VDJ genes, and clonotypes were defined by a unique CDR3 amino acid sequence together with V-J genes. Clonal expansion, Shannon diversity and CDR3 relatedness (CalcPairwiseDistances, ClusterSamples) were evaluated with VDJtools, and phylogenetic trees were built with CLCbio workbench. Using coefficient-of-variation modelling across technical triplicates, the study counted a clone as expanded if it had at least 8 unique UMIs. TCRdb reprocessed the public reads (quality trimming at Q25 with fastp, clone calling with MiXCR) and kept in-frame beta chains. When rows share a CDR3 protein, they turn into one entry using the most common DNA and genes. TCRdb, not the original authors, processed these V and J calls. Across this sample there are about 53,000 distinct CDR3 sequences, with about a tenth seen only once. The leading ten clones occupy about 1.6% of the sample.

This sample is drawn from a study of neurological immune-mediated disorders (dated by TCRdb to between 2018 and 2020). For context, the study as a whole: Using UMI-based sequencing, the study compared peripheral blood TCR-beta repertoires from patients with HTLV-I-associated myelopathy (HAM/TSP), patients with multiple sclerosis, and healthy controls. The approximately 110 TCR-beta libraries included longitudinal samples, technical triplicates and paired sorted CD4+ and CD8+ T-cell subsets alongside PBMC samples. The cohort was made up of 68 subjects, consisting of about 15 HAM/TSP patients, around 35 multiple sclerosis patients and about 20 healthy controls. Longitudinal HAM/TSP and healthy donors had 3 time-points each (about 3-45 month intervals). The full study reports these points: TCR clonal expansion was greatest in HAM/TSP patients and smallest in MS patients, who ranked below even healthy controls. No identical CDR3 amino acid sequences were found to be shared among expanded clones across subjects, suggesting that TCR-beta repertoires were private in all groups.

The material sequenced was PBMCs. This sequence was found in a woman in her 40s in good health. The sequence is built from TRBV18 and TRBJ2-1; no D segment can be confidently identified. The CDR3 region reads CASSRGNNEQFF. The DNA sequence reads TGTGCCAGCTCACGGGGTAACAATGAGCAGTTCTTC.